The rows below give T cell receptor beta chains drawn from one sample of a study of immune evolution from preneoplasia to lung adenocarcinoma. Sequencing was performed with immunoSEQ multiplex PCR; in TCRdb, only in-frame clones are kept and a portion is missing. The repertoire holds about 5,500 clones, with over 65% as singletons. Sequenced: FFPE adjacent normal lung tissue. These receptors originate from a person between 65 and 79 years old with lung adenocarcinoma. Both conserved end residues are part of each CDR3. A D gene is named only where the DNA matches it firmly. Clone size is stated in some rows and not others, as once, few, many or a class when expanded.

>TRBV2|TRBJ2-7|TRBD1|few
CASSEAGDRGVYEQYF
TGTGCCAGCAGTGAAGCGGGAGACAGGGGTGTCTACGAGCAGTACTTC
>TRBV27|TRBJ1-1|TRBD1|.
CASSLDRGLLATEAFF
TGTGCCAGCAGTCTAGACAGGGGCCTTCTGGCGACTGAAGCTTTCTTT
>TRBV10-3|TRBJ1-2|.|.
CAIRANYGYTF
TGTGCCATACGCGCTAACTATGGCTACACCTTC
>TRBV4-1|TRBJ2-5|.|.
CASSPGFRGETQYF
TGCGCCAGCAGCCCAGGTTTCCGTGGGGAGACCCAGTACTTC
>TRBV4-2|TRBJ2-2|.|.
CASSQDQGRGNTGELFF
TGTGCCAGCAGCCAAGATCAAGGGCGGGGCAACACCGGGGAGCTGTTTTTT
>TRBV28|TRBJ1-2|TRBD1|.
CASSLFRTGPGYTF
TGTGCCAGCAGTTTATTCCGGACAGGTCCTGGCTACACCTTC
>TRBV6-5|TRBJ1-5|.|.
CASSWGLGQPQHF
TGTGCCAGCAGTTGGGGCTTAGGGCAGCCCCAGCATTTT
>TRBV6-5|TRBJ2-3|TRBD2|once
CASSYLAGGNSPTQYF
TGTGCCAGCAGTTACCTAGCGGGGGGGAATTCGCCTACGCAGTATTTT
>TRBV5-1|TRBJ1-2|TRBD1|.
CASSLAGPGQGGYGYTF
TGCGCCAGCAGCTTGGCCGGCCCGGGACAGGGTGGGTATGGCTACACCTTC
>TRBV6-5|TRBJ2-3|TRBD2|few
CASSTRGAASDTQYF
TGTGCCAGCAGTACGCGGGGGGCCGCCTCAGATACGCAGTATTTT
>TRBV6-4|TRBJ2-7|TRBD1|.
CASSDNRGFEQYF
TGTGCCAGCAGTGACAACAGGGGATTCGAGCAGTACTTC
>TRBV7-9|TRBJ2-1|TRBD2|.
CASSTRTSGRADEQFF
TGTGCCAGCAGCACCAGGACTAGCGGGAGGGCGGATGAGCAGTTCTTC
>TRBV7-9|TRBJ2-7|.|.
CASSSKRYEQYF
TGTGCCAGCAGCTCGAAGAGGTACGAGCAGTACTTC
>TRBV5-1|TRBJ2-2|TRBD2|few
CASSFTSVSGELFF
TGCGCCAGCAGCTTTACTAGCGTGTCCGGGGAGCTGTTTTTT
>TRBV5-4|TRBJ2-5|TRBD1|few
CASSLPQGGLSTQYF
TGTGCCAGCAGCTTACCACAAGGGGGCCTTAGCACCCAGTACTTC
>TRBV5-1|TRBJ1-2|.|.
CASSLDSQGRGYTF
TGCGCCAGCAGCTTGGACTCGCAGGGCCGGGGCTACACCTTC
>TRBV5-4|TRBJ1-6|.|few
CASSLSDLNSPLHF
TGTGCCAGCAGCTTGTCTGACCTTAATTCACCCCTCCACTTT
>TRBV7-3|TRBJ2-3|.|few
CASSLTGGTDTQYF
TGTGCCAGCAGCTTAACTGGAGGCACAGATACGCAGTATTTT
>TRBV30|TRBJ2-1|.|.
CAWRQGHRSSYNEQFF
TGTGCCTGGAGGCAGGGTCACCGGAGCTCCTACAATGAGCAGTTCTTC
>TRBV7-8|TRBJ2-1|.|.
CASSPNLGNEQFF
TGTGCCAGCAGCCCCAACCTGGGGAATGAGCAGTTCTTC
>TRBV21-1|TRBJ1-1|.|.
CASSKDGGENTEAFF
TGTGCCAGCAGCAAAGATGGCGGCGAGAACACTGAAGCTTTCTTT
>TRBV4-2|TRBJ1-5|.|.
CASSQRTANQPQHF
TGTGCCAGCAGCCAGAGGACGGCCAATCAGCCCCAGCATTTT
>TRBV6-5|TRBJ2-6|TRBD2|.
CASRTGGSGANVLTF
TGTGCCAGCAGAACGGGGGGGTCTGGGGCCAACGTCCTGACTTTC
>TRBV7-9|TRBJ1-2|TRBD1|.
CASSSSTGNSAGYTF
TGTGCCAGCAGCTCATCGACAGGGAATTCTGCTGGCTACACCTTC
>TRBV6-1|TRBJ1-6|.|.
CASSDSNLGSPLHF
TGTGCCAGCAGTGATTCTAATCTCGGGTCACCCCTCCACTTT
>TRBV7-2|TRBJ2-4|TRBD2|.
CASSLGASGGAIQYF
TGTGCCAGCAGCTTAGGGGCTAGCGGGGGGGCCATTCAGTACTTC
>TRBV12-5|TRBJ2-2|.|.
CASGSGLSNTGELFF
TGTGCTAGTGGTTCGGGACTGTCGAACACCGGGGAGCTGTTTTTT
>TRBV28|TRBJ2-5|.|.
CASSQTSDRVPRETQYF
TGTGCCAGCAGCCAGACTAGTGATAGAGTACCAAGGGAGACCCAGTACTTC
>TRBV29-1|TRBJ1-3|.|.
CSVATGNTIYF
TGCAGCGTCGCGACAGGAAACACCATATATTTT
>TRBV19|TRBJ2-3|TRBD2|once
CAKGRGSTDTQYF
TGTGCCAAGGGGAGGGGAAGCACAGATACGCAGTATTTT
>TRBV15|TRBJ1-1|TRBD1|.
CATSSGYRGVEAFF
TGTGCCACCAGCAGCGGCTACAGGGGAGTTGAAGCTTTCTTT